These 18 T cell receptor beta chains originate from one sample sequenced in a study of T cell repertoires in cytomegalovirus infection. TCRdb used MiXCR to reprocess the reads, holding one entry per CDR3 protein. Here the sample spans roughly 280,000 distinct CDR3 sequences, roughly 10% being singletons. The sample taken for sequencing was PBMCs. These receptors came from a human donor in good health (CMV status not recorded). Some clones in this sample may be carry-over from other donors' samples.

DNA of the CDR3: TGCAGTGCTCTCCGATTAAGGAACACTGAAGCTTTCTTT. Protein: CSALRLRNTEAFF. The chain recombines TRBV20-1 with TRBJ1-1; no clear D gene. The germline CDR1 and CDR2 sequences are DFQATT and SNEGSKA (reference sequence). The CDR3 covers 13 residues. V dropped 5 bases and J dropped 1 base, with 11 bases sitting between them.

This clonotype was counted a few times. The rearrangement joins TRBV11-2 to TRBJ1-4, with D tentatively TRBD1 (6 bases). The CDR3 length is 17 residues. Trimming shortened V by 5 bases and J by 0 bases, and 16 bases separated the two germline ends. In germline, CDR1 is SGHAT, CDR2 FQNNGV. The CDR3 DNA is TGTGCCAGCAGCCCGCTCGGGGGCAGGGCAACTAATGAAAAACTGTTTTTT. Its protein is CASSPLGGRATNEKLFF.

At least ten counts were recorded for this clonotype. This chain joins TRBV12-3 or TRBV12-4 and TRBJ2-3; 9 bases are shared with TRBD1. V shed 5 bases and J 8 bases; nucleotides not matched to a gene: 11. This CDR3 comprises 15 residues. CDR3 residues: CASSGGQGRRSTQYF. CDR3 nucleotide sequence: TGTGCCAGCAGTGGGGGACAGGGTCGGCGCAGTACGCAGTATTTT.

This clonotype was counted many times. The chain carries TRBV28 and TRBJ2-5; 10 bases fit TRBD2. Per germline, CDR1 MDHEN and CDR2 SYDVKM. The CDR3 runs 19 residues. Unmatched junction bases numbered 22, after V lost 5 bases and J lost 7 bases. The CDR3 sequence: CASSLRWTSGGIRRATQYF. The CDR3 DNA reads TGTGCCAGCAGTCTAAGATGGACTAGCGGCGGAATTAGAAGAGCGACCCAGTACTTC.

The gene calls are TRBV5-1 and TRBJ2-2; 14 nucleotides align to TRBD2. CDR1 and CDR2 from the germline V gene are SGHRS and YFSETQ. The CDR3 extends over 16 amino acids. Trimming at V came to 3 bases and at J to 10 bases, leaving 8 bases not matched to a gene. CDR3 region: CASSYGLAGGPLELFF. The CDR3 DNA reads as TGCGCCAGCAGCTATGGACTAGCGGGGGGACCACTGGAGCTGTTTTTT.

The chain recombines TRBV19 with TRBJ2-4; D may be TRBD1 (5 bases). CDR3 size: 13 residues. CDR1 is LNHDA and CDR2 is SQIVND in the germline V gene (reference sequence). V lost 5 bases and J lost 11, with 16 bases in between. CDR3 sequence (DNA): TGTGCCAGTAGTCCCGCAGCAGGGCACGTTCAGTACTTC. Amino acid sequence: CASSPAAGHVQYF.

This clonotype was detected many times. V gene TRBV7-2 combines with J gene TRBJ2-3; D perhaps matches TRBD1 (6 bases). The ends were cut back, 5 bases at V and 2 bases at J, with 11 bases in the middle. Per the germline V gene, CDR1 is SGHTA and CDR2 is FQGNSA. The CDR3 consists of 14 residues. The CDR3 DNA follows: TGTGCCAGCAGCCTTGGACAGCTCACAGATACGCAGTATTTT. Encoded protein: CASSLGQLTDTQYF.

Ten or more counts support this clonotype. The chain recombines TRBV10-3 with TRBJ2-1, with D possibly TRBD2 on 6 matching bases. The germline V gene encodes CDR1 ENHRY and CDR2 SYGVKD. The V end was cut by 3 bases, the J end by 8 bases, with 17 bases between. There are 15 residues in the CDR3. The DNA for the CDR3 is TGTGCCATCAGTGACCAAACCACGAAGCGGGATGAGCAGTTCTTC. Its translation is CAISDQTTKRDEQFF.

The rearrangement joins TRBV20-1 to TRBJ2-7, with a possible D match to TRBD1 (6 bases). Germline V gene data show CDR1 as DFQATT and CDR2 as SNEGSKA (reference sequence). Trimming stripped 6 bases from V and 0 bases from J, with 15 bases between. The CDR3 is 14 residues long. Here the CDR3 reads CSALDTGSSYEQYF. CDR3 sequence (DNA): TGCAGTGCGCTCGATACAGGGAGCTCCTACGAGCAGTACTTC.

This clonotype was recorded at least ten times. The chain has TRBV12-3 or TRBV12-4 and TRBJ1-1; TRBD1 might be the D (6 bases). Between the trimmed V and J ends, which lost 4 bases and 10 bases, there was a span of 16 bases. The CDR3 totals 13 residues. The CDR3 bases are TGTGCCAGCAGTTCTGGGGGCACAGGGAGAGCTTTCTTT. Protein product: CASSSGGTGRAFF.

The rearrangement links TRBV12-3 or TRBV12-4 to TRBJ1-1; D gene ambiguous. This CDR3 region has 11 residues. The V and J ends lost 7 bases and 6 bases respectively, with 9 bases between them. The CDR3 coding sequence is TGTGCCAGCACTACTATCTCTGAAGCTTTCTTT. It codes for CASTTISEAFF.

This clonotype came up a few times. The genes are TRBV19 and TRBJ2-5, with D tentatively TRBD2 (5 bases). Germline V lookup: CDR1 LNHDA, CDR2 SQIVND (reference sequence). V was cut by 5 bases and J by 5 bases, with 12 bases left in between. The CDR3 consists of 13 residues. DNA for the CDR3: TGTGCCAGTAGTCTTTTCCCGGGGGAGACCCAGTACTTC. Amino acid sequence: CASSLFPGETQYF. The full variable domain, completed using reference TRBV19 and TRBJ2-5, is DGGITQSPKYLFRKEGQNVTLSCEQNLNHDAMYWYRQDPGQGLRLIYYSQIVNDFQKGDIAEGYSVSREKKESFPLTVTSAQKNPTAFYLCASSLFPGETQYFGPGTRLLVL.

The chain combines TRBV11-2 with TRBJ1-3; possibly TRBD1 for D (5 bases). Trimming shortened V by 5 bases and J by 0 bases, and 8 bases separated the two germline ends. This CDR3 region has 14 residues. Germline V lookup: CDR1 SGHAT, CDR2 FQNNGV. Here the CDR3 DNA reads TGTGCCAGCAGCCGGGACGACTCTGGAAACACCATATATTTT. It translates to CASSRDDSGNTIYF.

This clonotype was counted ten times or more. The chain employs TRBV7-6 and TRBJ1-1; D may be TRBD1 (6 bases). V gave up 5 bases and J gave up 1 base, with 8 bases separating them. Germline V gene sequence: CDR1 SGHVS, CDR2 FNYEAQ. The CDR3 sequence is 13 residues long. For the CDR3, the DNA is TGTGCCAGCAGCGCGGACAGGAACACTGAAGCTTTCTTT. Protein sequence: CASSADRNTEAFF.

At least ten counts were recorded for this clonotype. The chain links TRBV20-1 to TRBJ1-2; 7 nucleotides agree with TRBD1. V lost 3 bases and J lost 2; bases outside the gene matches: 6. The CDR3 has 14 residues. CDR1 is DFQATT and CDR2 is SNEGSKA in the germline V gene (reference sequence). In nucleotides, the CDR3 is TGCAGTGCTAGTTCGGCAGGGGGGAACTATGGCTACACCTTC. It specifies CSASSAGGNYGYTF.

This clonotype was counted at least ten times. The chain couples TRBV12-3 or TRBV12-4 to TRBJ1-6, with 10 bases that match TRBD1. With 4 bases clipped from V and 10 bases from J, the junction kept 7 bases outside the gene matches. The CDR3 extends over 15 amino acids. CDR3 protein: CASSSTGGAESPLHF. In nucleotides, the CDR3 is TGTGCCAGCAGTTCGACAGGGGGCGCAGAATCACCCCTCCACTTT.

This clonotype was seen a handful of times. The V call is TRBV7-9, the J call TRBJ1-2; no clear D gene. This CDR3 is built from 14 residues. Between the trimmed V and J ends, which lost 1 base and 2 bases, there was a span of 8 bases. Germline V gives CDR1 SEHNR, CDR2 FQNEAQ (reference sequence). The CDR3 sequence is CASSLVAANYGYTF. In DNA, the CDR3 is TGTGCCAGCAGCTTAGTGGCCGCCAACTATGGCTACACCTTC.

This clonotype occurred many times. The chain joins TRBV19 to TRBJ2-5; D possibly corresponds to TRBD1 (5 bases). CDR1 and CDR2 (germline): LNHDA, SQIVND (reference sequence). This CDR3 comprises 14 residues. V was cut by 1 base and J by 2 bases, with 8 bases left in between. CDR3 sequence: CASSIGQKQETQYF. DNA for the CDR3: TGTGCCAGTAGTATAGGACAGAAGCAAGAGACCCAGTACTTC.